This T cell receptor beta chain emerged from a study of OX40 agonist ivuxolimab in advanced cancers. CDR1 is LGHNA, CDR2 YNFKEQ, per germline. Germline trimming cut 1 base from V and 3 bases from J; bases unmatched to any gene: 3. The CDR3 sequence is 15 residues long. Libraries were prepared by immunoSEQ multiplex PCR; TCRdb keeps only in-frame clonotypes and omits some of them. The sample gives tens of thousands of clones, 85% to 95% of which show up once; roughly 13% is in the top ten. The TCR comes from an adult with an advanced solid tumor such as melanoma, head and neck, liver or kidney cancer. The rearrangement links TRBV4-2 to TRBJ2-1; 7 nucleotides match TRBD2. Specimen: CD4+ or CD8+ T cells sorted from blood, collected in a trial of the OX40 agonist ivuxolimab. The CDR3 region has the DNA TGTGCCAGCAGCCAAGCTAGCGGTTACTACAATGAGCAGTTCTTC. It codes for CASSQASGYYNEQFF.